This TCR beta chain is drawn from a study of cytomegalovirus exposure and HLA in healthy donors. Study-level results: In vitro checks showed that three CMV-associated chains really do target CMV antigens. Investigators reported under 200 TCR beta chains as tied to cytomegalovirus. Versus the roughly 670-donor mean, an Asian-associated ancestry cluster reportedly showed fewer N-insertions in a later analysis.

Sampled while nominally healthy, donors likely had unrecorded immune exposures. The PCR contained 60 Vbeta and 13 Jbeta primers. Clones were sequenced by immunoSEQ multiplex PCR, and TCRdb holds only the in-frame ones, with some missing. The profile shows 140,000 to 150,000 clones, about 80% of them singletons. As for this clone: What it recognizes is unknown.

The origin of this receptor is a middle-aged man in good health and CMV-seropositive. The sequenced material came from PBMCs.

The CDR3 loop reads CASSARYEQYF. Here the CDR3 DNA reads TGTGCCAGCAGCGCGCGCTACGAGCAGTACTTC. The rearrangement links TRBV12-1 to TRBJ2-7; the D call in the table, TRBD2, was not verified against the DNA. TRBV12-1 is reported as a pseudogene. CDR3 length: 11 amino acids.